This passage covers 2 T cell receptor beta chains from one sample sequenced in a study of blood T cell repertoires in COVID-19. Profiling relied on immunoSEQ multiplex PCR, and the TCRdb table lists in-frame clones only, not all of them. Here the sample spans about 290,000 clones, roughly 90% being singletons. Source material: PBMCs or T cells enriched from blood (not recorded which). These receptors were collected from a woman in her 40s who had recovered from COVID-19.

V and J are TRBV2 and TRBJ1-2; 7 bases are a match to TRBD1. The germline CDR1 and CDR2 sequences are SNHLY and FYNNEI. J lost 8 bases, V lost 5 bases, and 11 bases had no gene match. The CDR3 is 14 amino acids. For the CDR3, the DNA is TGTGCCAGCAGTTCCGGACAGGTTGGTGAAGGCTACACCTTC. It translates to CASSSGQVGEGYTF. The variable domain in full, completed from reference TRBV2 and TRBJ1-2, reads EPEVTQTPSHQVTQMGQEVILRCVPISNHLYFYWYRQILGQKVEFLVSFYNNEISEKSEIFDDQFSVERPDGSNFTLKIRSTKLEDSAMYFCASSSGQVGEGYTFGSGTRLTVV.

The V gene is TRBV19, the J gene TRBJ1-2, with 7 bases fitting TRBD1. The CDR3 consists of 14 residues. Germline V CDR1 and CDR2: LNHDA, SQIVND (reference sequence). The ends lost 5 bases at V and 4 bases at J; junction bases unmatched: 7. The CDR3 spells CASSSDRDLYGYTF. The CDR3 region has the DNA TGTGCCAGTAGTTCTGACAGGGACCTCTATGGCTACACCTTC.